The 32 T cell receptor beta chains below come from one sample, sequenced in a study of vaccination effects on CD4 cells after COVID-19 (dated by TCRdb to 2022 to 2024). Their recognized antigens are unknown. Libraries were prepared through the immunoSEQ multiplex PCR assay. Drawn from immuneACCESS, this table holds only the in-frame rearrangements with V and J called that TCRdb kept. Clones are partly lost; checked studies trace under half to an unresolved V gene and leave the rest unexplained. The sample data list about 41,000 clones, and roughly 76% of these were observed just once. The ten largest clones add up to approximately 24% of the sample. To identify antigen-specific CD4+ T cell clonotypes by their expansion, the ViraFEST assay first stimulated PBMC with viral peptide pools and then applied TCR sequencing. After less than 13 days of culture, CD4+ T cells were isolated with the EasySep CD4+ T cell isolation kit. None of the healthy vaccine recipients had a prior SARS-CoV-2 infection, which was confirmed by nucleocapsid antibody tests that came back negative both before and after vaccination.

The sample was CD4+ T cells from PBMCs cultured with HCoV-OC43 spike peptides, taken before COVID-19 vaccination. What this sample's cell subset or site label stands for: HCoV-OC43 spike overlapping peptide pool stimulation. The receptors here all came from a human donor who received a COVID-19 vaccine.

V and J are TRBV14 and TRBJ2-2; D call uncertain. V lost 4 bases and J lost 1, with 13 bases in between. The CDR3 contains 16 residues. CDR1 and CDR2 (germline): SGHDN, FVKESK. CDR3 bases: TGTGCCAGCAGCCGTATGCGACACCTGAACACCGGGGAGCTGTTTTTT. Translating it yields CASSRMRHLNTGELFF.

The gene calls are TRBV11-2 and TRBJ2-7, with 14 bases fitting TRBD2. The CDR3 has 15 residues. CDR1 and CDR2 (germline): SGHAT, FQNNGV. Trimming took 4 bases from V and 5 from J; bases not matched to a gene: 4. The DNA of the CDR3 is TGTGCCAGCAGCTCGACTAGCGGGGGGGGCCACGAGCAGTACTTC. Translated: CASSSTSGGGHEQYF.

This chain joins TRBV2 and TRBJ2-5; D ambiguous. Germline V CDR1 and CDR2: SNHLY, FYNNEI. Trimming removed 2 bases from V and 3 bases from J, with 4 bases in between. The CDR3 spans 12 residues. CDR3 in DNA: TGTGCCAGCAGTGAACTGGAAGAGACCCAGTACTTC. It encodes CASSELEETQYF.

The gene calls are TRBV4-2 and TRBJ2-7, with D possibly matching TRBD2 (6 bases). The germline V gene encodes CDR1 LGHNA and CDR2 YNFKEQ. This CDR3 has 17 residues. V was trimmed by 1 base and J by 7 bases, leaving 23 bases between them. Written as DNA, the CDR3 is TGTGCCAGCAGCCAAGCGGCGACCCGGGACTCCCGCTCTGAGCAGTACTTC. Amino acid sequence: CASSQAATRDSRSEQYF.

The chain has TRBV28 and TRBJ2-7; tentative D call: TRBD1 (6 bases). Trimming cost V 4 bases and J 0 bases, with 10 bases left between them. Germline CDR1 reads MDHEN; CDR2 reads SYDVKM. This CDR3 has 14 amino acids. The chain's CDR3 is CASSSPTGSYEQYF. Here the CDR3 DNA reads TGTGCCAGCAGTTCCCCGACAGGCTCCTACGAGCAGTACTTC.

The chain uses TRBV7-3 and TRBJ2-2; 12 nucleotides align to TRBD2. The CDR3 is made up of 19 amino acids. Germline values: CDR1 SGHTA, CDR2 FQGTGA. V lost 5 bases to trimming and J lost 0 bases; unmatched junction nucleotides: 10. CDR3 coding DNA: TGTGCCAGCAGCCCCAAGGGCCTAGCGGGGGGGCCGAACACCGGGGAGCTGTTTTTT. Amino acids: CASSPKGLAGGPNTGELFF.

The V and J genes are TRBV4-2 and TRBJ2-3, with D uncertain. The CDR3 has 15 residues. Trimming took off 4 bases at V and 1 base at J, with 12 bases between the two ends. Germline V gives CDR1 LGHNA, CDR2 YNFKEQ. This CDR3 is CASSPSRPGTDTQYF. The DNA for the CDR3 is TGTGCCAGCAGCCCTTCCCGACCTGGCACAGATACGCAGTATTTT.

J is TRBJ2-7 and V is TRBV5-6; the D is unclear. Trimming took off 1 base at V and 5 bases at J, with 4 bases between the two ends. The length of the CDR3 is 11 residues. Germline values: CDR1 SGHDT, CDR2 YYEEEE. The CDR3 loop reads CASSLLDEQYF. The DNA for the CDR3 is TGTGCCAGCAGCTTGCTCGACGAGCAGTACTTC.

The gene calls are TRBV3-1 (or the pseudogene TRBV3-2) and TRBJ2-1, with 10 bases matching TRBD2. V shed 4 bases, J shed 6 bases, and the junction held 9 bases outside the gene matches. Per germline, CDR1 LGHDT and CDR2 YNNKEL (reference sequence). The CDR3 runs 16 residues. The CDR3 DNA sequence: TGTGCCAGCAGCCTACTAAGCGGGAGGGGGGGCAATGAGCAGTTCTTC. Protein: CASSLLSGRGGNEQFF.

The chain recombines TRBV6-2 or TRBV6-3 with TRBJ1-1; D is ambiguous. The CDR3 consists of 14 residues. CDR1 is MNHEY, CDR2 SVGEGT, per germline. V was clipped by 5 bases and J by 4 bases, with 14 bases between them. This chain's CDR3 is CASSNPSEGTEAFF. CDR3 nucleotide sequence: TGTGCCAGCAGTAACCCGTCCGAGGGCACTGAAGCTTTCTTT.

This chain connects TRBV5-6 to TRBJ2-2, with D perhaps TRBD1 (6 bases). The CDR3 contains 13 residues. V lost 4 bases and J 14 bases, leaving 18 bases between the germline ends. Germline values: CDR1 SGHDT, CDR2 YYEEEE. CDR3: CASSPWDTTSLFF. In DNA, the CDR3 is TGTGCCAGCAGCCCCTGGGACACCACCTCTCTGTTTTTT.

Only one count was recorded for this clone. The rearrangement uses TRBV10-3 and TRBJ2-3; TRBD2 agrees at 7 bases. CDR3 length: 15 residues. Per germline, CDR1 ENHRY and CDR2 SYGVKD. With 6 bases clipped from V and 2 bases from J, the junction kept 8 bases outside the gene matches. The DNA for the CDR3 is TGTGCCATCAGCGGGGGAGGGTCCCACACAGATACGCAGTATTTT. It codes for CAISGGGSHTDTQYF.

The chain carries TRBV3-1 (or the pseudogene TRBV3-2) and TRBJ2-7; D not certain. The length of the CDR3 is 13 residues. With 3 bases removed from V and 2 bases from J, the gap between germline ends came to 8 bases. Per germline, CDR1 LGHDT and CDR2 YNNKEL (reference sequence). The DNA for the CDR3 is TGTGCCAGCAGCCAGGGGTTCACCTACGAGCAGTACTTC. Protein product: CASSQGFTYEQYF.

The J gene is TRBJ2-1, the V gene TRBV27, with TRBD1 as a possible D gene (6 bases). Germline values: CDR1 MNHEY, CDR2 SMNVEV (reference sequence). This CDR3 is built from 17 residues. Trimming cost V 0 bases and J 3 bases, with 15 bases left between them. For the CDR3, the DNA is TGTGCCAGCAGTTTATCGGGACACCGTAGGAACTACAATGAGCAGTTCTTC. Its protein is CASSLSGHRRNYNEQFF.

The rearrangement links TRBV18 to TRBJ1-1; D unresolved. The CDR3 length is 14 residues. V lost 5 bases and J lost 0, with 10 bases in between. Germline V lookup: CDR1 KGHSH, CDR2 LQKENI. The CDR3 DNA is TGTGCCAGCTCATCCTCCTCCATGAACACTGAAGCTTTCTTT. It codes for CASSSSSMNTEAFF.

The J gene is TRBJ2-7, the V gene TRBV11-2; no firm D call. V gave up 2 bases and J gave up 4 bases, with 9 bases separating them. The germline gives CDR1 SGHAT, CDR2 FQNNGV. The CDR3 covers 13 residues. The CDR3 sequence is CASSLSAVYEQYF. For the CDR3, the DNA is TGTGCCAGCAGCTTAAGCGCAGTGTACGAGCAGTACTTC.

This CDR3 reads CASRTQGYEQYF. For the CDR3, the DNA is TGTGCCAGCAGGACACAGGGCTACGAGCAGTACTTC. This chain uses TRBV11-2 with TRBJ2-7; possible D gene TRBD1, 6 bases. Per germline, CDR1 SGHAT and CDR2 FQNNGV. V was shortened by 6 bases and J by 3 bases, with 9 bases between the two germline ends. This CDR3 spans 12 amino acids. Full variable domain (remainder filled in from reference TRBV11-2 and TRBJ2-7): EAGVAQSPRYKIIEKRQSVAFWCNPISGHATLYWYQQILGQGPKLLIQFQNNGVVDDSQLPKDRFSAERLKGVDSTLKIQPAKLEDSAVYLCASRTQGYEQYFGPGTRLTVT.

The chain carries TRBV2 and TRBJ1-4; D gene unclear. Trimming removed 2 bases from V and 13 bases from J, with 11 bases in between. This CDR3 is built from 12 residues. Germline loops: CDR1 SNHLY, CDR2 FYNNEI. The DNA for the CDR3 is TGTGCCAGCAGTGAAAGGCTTGGCCGACTGTTTTTT. It translates to CASSERLGRLFF.

The chain joins TRBV5-1 to TRBJ2-5, with D unclear. Trimming took off 3 bases at V and 3 bases at J, with 3 bases between the two ends. Germline CDR1 is SGHRS and CDR2 is YFSETQ. The CDR3 is 11 residues long. The CDR3 region is CASSSKETQYF. The CDR3 DNA sequence: TGCGCCAGCAGCTCCAAAGAGACCCAGTACTTC.

V usage is TRBV4-1 and J usage is TRBJ2-7; 11 positions agree with TRBD2. The germline V gene encodes CDR1 MGHRA and CDR2 YSYEKL. J was trimmed by 0 bases and V by 4 bases; bases with no gene match: 8. This CDR3 comprises 17 residues. The CDR3, as DNA: TGCGCCAGCAGCCCCTTTATTGGACTAGCGGGCTCCTACGAGCAGTACTTC. It specifies CASSPFIGLAGSYEQYF.

This clone was observed once. The chain joins TRBV6-5 to TRBJ2-5; 7 bases agree with TRBD2. The CDR3 loop spans 13 amino acids. Germline V gene sequence: CDR1 MNHEY, CDR2 SVGAGI. V dropped 6 bases and J dropped 7; count of bases not matched to a gene: 8. The CDR3 sequence is CASSREARGTQYF. CDR3 sequence (DNA): TGTGCCAGCAGCCGGGAGGCCCGGGGGACCCAGTACTTC.

The J gene is TRBJ1-5, the V gene TRBV30, with D unresolved. The CDR3 length is 14 residues. V dropped 0 bases and J dropped 1 base, with 7 bases sitting between them. Germline CDR1 GTSNPN, CDR2 SVGIG (reference sequence). The CDR3 coding sequence is TGTGCCTGGAGTGTTGGCGGGAGCAATCAGCCCCAGCATTTT. Protein product: CAWSVGGSNQPQHF.

V is TRBV24-1 and J is TRBJ1-2, with 11 bases matching TRBD1. Germline assignment: CDR1 KGHDR and CDR2 SFDVKD. This CDR3 has 16 amino acids. The J segment lost 8 bases and the V segment lost 3 bases, leaving 10 bases of the junction unmatched. Written as DNA, the CDR3 is TGTGCCACCAGTGATGCCCACGGGACAGGGGGTCGAGGCTACACCTTC. Translated: CATSDAHGTGGRGYTF.

The V and J genes are TRBV14 and TRBJ2-7; D gene unclear. This CDR3 has 14 residues. The germline V gene encodes CDR1 SGHDN and CDR2 FVKESK. Trimming took off 4 bases at V and 5 bases at J, with 15 bases between the two ends. For the CDR3, the DNA is TGTGCCAGCAGCCCACTTAAGTATATTAACGAGCAGTACTTC. Protein product: CASSPLKYINEQYF. The entire variable domain, with the rest obtained from reference TRBV14 and TRBJ2-7, is as follows: EAGVTQFPSHSVIEKGQTVTLRCDPISGHDNLYWYRRVMGKEIKFLLHFVKESKQDESGMPNNRFLAERTGGTYSTLKVQPAELEDSGVYFCASSPLKYINEQYFGPGTRLTVT.

CDR3 sequence (DNA): TGCGCCAGCAGCCCCAGTCGCGCGAACACCGGGGAGCTGTTTTTT. It codes for CASSPSRANTGELFF. The rearrangement uses TRBV5-1 and TRBJ2-2; no reliable D call. This CDR3 comprises 15 residues. V was cut by 4 bases and J by 0 bases, with 10 bases left in between. Germline-derived CDR1 and CDR2 are SGHRS and YFSETQ.

In its sample, this clone was seen a few times. The chain employs TRBV6-6 and TRBJ2-1; D possibly corresponds to TRBD2 (6 bases). The ends were cut back, 7 bases at V and 3 bases at J, with 13 bases in the middle. The length of the CDR3 is 14 residues. CDR1 and CDR2 from the germline V gene are MNHNY and SVGAGI (reference sequence). The CDR3 sequence is CASIPGDLYNEQFF. The CDR3 DNA sequence: TGTGCCAGCATACCGGGAGACCTCTACAATGAGCAGTTCTTC.

The CDR3 region is CSYRDSNTIYF. The CDR3, as DNA: TGCAGCTACAGGGATTCGAACACCATATATTTT. The rearrangement uses TRBV29-1 and TRBJ1-3, with TRBD1 as a possible D gene (6 bases). CDR1 is SQVTM and CDR2 is ANQGSEA in the germline V gene. V was trimmed by 8 bases and J by 7 bases, leaving 12 bases between them. The CDR3 is 11 amino acids.

The CDR3: CASSPRPALWDEQFF. The CDR3 region has the DNA TGTGCCAGCAGCCCCAGGCCGGCCCTATGGGATGAGCAGTTCTTC. This rearrangement joins TRBV7-8 to TRBJ2-1; D is undetermined. With 5 bases removed from V and 8 bases from J, the gap between germline ends came to 19 bases. The CDR3 is made up of 15 amino acids. CDR1 is SGHVS and CDR2 is FQNEAQ in the germline V gene.

V is TRBV3-1 (or the pseudogene TRBV3-2) and J is TRBJ1-1; tentatively, D is TRBD1 (6 bases). V gave up 0 bases and J gave up 1 base, with 12 bases separating them. Germline CDR1 is LGHDT and CDR2 is YNNKEL (reference sequence). The CDR3 runs to 16 residues. The CDR3 DNA sequence: TGTGCCAGCAGCCAAGAGCCTGGAGGGGGGAACACTGAAGCTTTCTTT. Translation: CASSQEPGGGNTEAFF.

This clone was seen more than once but under ten times. The V gene is TRBV7-9, the J gene TRBJ1-1; 8 bases agree with TRBD1. Germline V gene lookup returns CDR1 SEHNR and CDR2 FQNEAQ (reference sequence). This CDR3 has 13 residues. The trim removed 5 bases at V and 4 bases at J, leaving 3 bases unmatched. Written as DNA, the CDR3 is TGTGCCAGCAGCATACAGGGGGGCACTGAAGCTTTCTTT. It codes for CASSIQGGTEAFF. Supplemented by reference TRBV7-9 and TRBJ1-1, the full variable domain reads DTGVSQNPRHKITKRGQNVTFRCDPISEHNRLYWYRQTLGQGPEFLTYFQNEAQLEKSRLLSDRFSAERPKGSFSTLEIQRTEQGDSAMYLCASSIQGGTEAFFGQGTRLTVV.

This clone was found a few times. This chain links TRBV7-8 with TRBJ1-2; the D is unclear. In germline, CDR1 is SGHVS, CDR2 FQNEAQ. The V and J ends lost 1 base and 5 bases respectively, with 11 bases between them. The CDR3 is 14 residues long. CDR3 nucleotide sequence: TGTGCCAGCAGCTTAGAGGACGGCGTTTATGGCTACACCTTC. Its protein product is CASSLEDGVYGYTF.

The chain is built from TRBV5-1 and TRBJ1-1; possible D gene TRBD1, 5 bases. This CDR3 has 14 amino acids. Germline CDR1 is SGHRS and CDR2 is YFSETQ. Trimming removed 3 bases from V and 1 base from J, with 10 bases in between. The CDR3 sequence: CASSWTSGNTEAFF. As DNA, the CDR3 is TGCGCCAGCAGCTGGACATCGGGGAACACTGAAGCTTTCTTT.